Given below is one T cell receptor (beta chain) in context. TCRdb fed the RACE reads into MiXCR, producing one record per CDR3 protein. The repertoire consists of roughly 250,000 distinct CDR3 sequences, with about 9.4% occurring once and the leading ten covering 2% to 3%. The germline V gene has CDR1 SGHAT and CDR2 FQNNGV. V lost 7 bases, J lost 5 bases, and 15 bases stayed unmatched. This CDR3 contains 17 residues. The sample originates from a study of human T cells and chemical hapten exposure. The time point is: pre-sensitization, week 0. Described treatment: therapeutic diphenylcyclopropenone sensitization with weekly scalp DPC. The donor pool consisted of alopecia patients aged 18 to 70 years, considered suitable for DPC.

Specimen: whole blood, collected in connection with sensitization to the hapten diphenylcyclopropenone (DPC). The chain combines TRBV11-2 with TRBJ2-3, with 10 bases fitting TRBD2. This receptor was obtained from a woman between 35 and 50 years old with alopecia areata. Some clones in this sample may be carry-over from other donors' samples. The CDR3 here is CASTSRISSGSIDTQYF. The CDR3 region has the DNA TGTGCCAGCACCTCGAGGATTTCTAGCGGGAGTATAGATACGCAGTATTTT.